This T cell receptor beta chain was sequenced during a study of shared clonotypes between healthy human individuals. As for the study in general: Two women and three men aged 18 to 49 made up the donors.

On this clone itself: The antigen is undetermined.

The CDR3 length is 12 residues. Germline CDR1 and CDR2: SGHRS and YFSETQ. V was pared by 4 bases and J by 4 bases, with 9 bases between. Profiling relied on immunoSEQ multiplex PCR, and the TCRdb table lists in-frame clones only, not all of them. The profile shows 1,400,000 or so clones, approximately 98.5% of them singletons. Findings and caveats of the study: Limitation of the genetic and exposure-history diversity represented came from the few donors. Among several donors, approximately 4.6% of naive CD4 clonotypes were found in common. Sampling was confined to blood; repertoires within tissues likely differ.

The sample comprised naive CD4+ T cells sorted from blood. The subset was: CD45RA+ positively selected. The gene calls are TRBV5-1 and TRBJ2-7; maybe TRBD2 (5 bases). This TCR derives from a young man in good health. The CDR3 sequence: CASSMDSYEQYF. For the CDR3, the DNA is TGCGCCAGCAGCATGGACTCATACGAGCAGTACTTC.